The 18 T cell receptor beta chains presented below share a single source sample, sequenced in a study of control samples from healthy donors and cancer patients. Measured with immunoSEQ multiplex PCR; TCRdb has only the in-frame clones, and not every one. The table has some 110,000 clones, about 94% seen once. Specimen: blood. Receptor source: a man in his thirties or forties in good health.

The chain carries TRBV7-2 and TRBJ2-7, with a tentative D call TRBD2 (6 bases). Germline loops: CDR1 SGHTA, CDR2 FQGNSA. V shed 3 bases and J shed 2 bases, with 23 bases lying between them. CDR3 length: 18 residues. This chain's CDR3 is CASSFSRWGLANAYEQYF. CDR3 coding DNA: TGTGCCAGCAGCTTTTCTCGCTGGGGCCTAGCGAATGCCTACGAGCAGTACTTC.

The chain couples TRBV5-1 to TRBJ2-6; 7 bases align to TRBD1. This CDR3 has 16 residues. Per the germline V gene, CDR1 is SGHRS and CDR2 is YFSETQ. The V segment lost 4 bases and the J segment 4 bases; nucleotides outside the gene matches: 8. The CDR3 protein is CASSDPDRAGANVLTF. In DNA form, the CDR3 reads TGCGCCAGCAGCGATCCCGACAGGGCCGGGGCCAACGTCCTGACTTTC.

This clone was seen a single time. The rearrangement links TRBV27 to TRBJ1-6; D is perhaps TRBD1 (5 bases). The CDR3 is 15 residues long. Trimming removed 6 bases at V and 2 bases at J, with 11 bases between. Germline loops: CDR1 MNHEY, CDR2 SMNVEV (reference sequence). As DNA, the CDR3 is TGTGCCAGCAGCTTTCAGGGCCCCTATAATTCACCCCTCCACTTT. Its translation: CASSFQGPYNSPLHF.

The genes are TRBV7-2 and TRBJ1-1; D call uncertain. Trimming took 1 base from V and 6 from J, leaving 12 bases between them. CDR3 length: 14 residues. Germline V gene sequence: CDR1 SGHTA, CDR2 FQGNSA. CDR3 sequence reads: CASSLGGGGAEAFF. The CDR3 DNA reads TGTGCCAGCAGCTTAGGGGGTGGTGGGGCTGAAGCTTTCTTT. The full variable domain, in which reference TRBV7-2 and TRBJ1-1 provide the parts outside the CDR3, is GAGVSQSPSNKVTEKGKDVELRCDPISGHTALYWYRQSLGQGLEFLIYFQGNSAPDKSGLPSDRFSAERTGGSVSTLTIQRTQQEDSAVYLCASSLGGGGAEAFFGQGTRLTVV.

The V and J genes are TRBV7-8 and TRBJ2-2; tentatively, D is TRBD1 (5 bases). The V end lost 1 base, the J end lost 4 bases, and 13 bases lay between the germline ends. This CDR3 has 16 residues. In germline, CDR1 is SGHVS, CDR2 FQNEAQ. The CDR3 here is CASSLGQGWGTGELFF. CDR3 sequence (DNA): TGTGCCAGCAGCTTAGGTCAGGGTTGGGGCACCGGGGAGCTGTTTTTT. The full variable domain, its missing parts supplied by reference TRBV7-8 and TRBJ2-2, is GAGVSQSPRYKVAKRGQDVALRCDPISGHVSLFWYQQALGQGPEFLTYFQNEAQLDKSGLPSDRFFAERPEGSVSTLKIQRTQQEDSAVYLCASSLGQGWGTGELFFGEGSRLTVL.

The chain combines TRBV27 with TRBJ2-3, with a possible D match to TRBD2 (5 bases). The CDR3 runs to 14 residues. Germline V lookup: CDR1 MNHEY, CDR2 SMNVEV (reference sequence). V was pared by 8 bases and J by 4 bases, with 16 bases between. CDR3 region: CASAEAGFPDTQYF. DNA for the CDR3: TGTGCCAGCGCGGAGGCGGGTTTCCCAGATACGCAGTATTTT.

V is TRBV11-2 and J is TRBJ1-1, with 8 positions matching TRBD1. Germline CDR1 and CDR2: SGHAT and FQNNGV. This CDR3 is 14 amino acids long. Trimming removed 0 bases from V and 3 bases from J; junction bases left unmatched: 0. CDR3 region: CASSLEQGDTEAFF. The DNA for the CDR3 is TGTGCCAGCAGCTTAGAACAGGGGGACACTGAAGCTTTCTTT.

This chain links TRBV19 with TRBJ1-5; 10 positions agree with TRBD1. J gave up 11 bases and V 5 bases, and 6 bases lay outside the gene matches. Germline V gene lookup returns CDR1 LNHDA and CDR2 SQIVND (reference sequence). The CDR3 totals 13 residues. This chain's CDR3 is CASSPGQGVSQHF. The CDR3 DNA follows: TGTGCCAGTAGTCCAGGACAGGGGGTTTCCCAGCATTTT.

The chain recombines TRBV18 with TRBJ1-4; 11 nucleotides match TRBD1. V dropped 1 base and J dropped 8; count of bases not matched to a gene: 3. This CDR3 comprises 15 residues. In germline, CDR1 is KGHSH, CDR2 LQKENI. The CDR3 loop reads CASSPQGQGDEKLFF. CDR3 nucleotides: TGTGCCAGCTCACCACAGGGACAGGGGGACGAAAAACTGTTTTTT.

This clone came up once. V is TRBV7-9 and J is TRBJ1-1, with D perhaps TRBD1 (6 bases). CDR3 length: 15 residues. Germline lookup yields CDR1 SEHNR and CDR2 FQNEAQ (reference sequence). V was shortened by 6 bases and J by 1 base, with 15 bases between the two germline ends. DNA for the CDR3: TGTGCCAGCAGTTCCCTTACAGGGAGGAACACTGAAGCTTTCTTT. Translation gives CASSSLTGRNTEAFF.

The gene calls are TRBV5-1 and TRBJ2-5; D call uncertain. Trimming shortened V by 0 bases and J by 5 bases, and 5 bases separated the two germline ends. This CDR3 is 12 amino acids long. CDR1 is SGHRS and CDR2 is YFSETQ in the germline V gene. CDR3: CASSLVGETQYF. The DNA of the CDR3 is TGCGCCAGCAGCTTGGTTGGGGAGACCCAGTACTTC.

The rearrangement uses TRBV5-6 and TRBJ2-3; D is ambiguous. CDR3 length: 13 amino acids. V lost 1 base and J 2 bases, leaving 5 bases between the germline ends. From germline, CDR1 is SGHDT and CDR2 YYEEEE. CDR3 sequence: CASSLTPTDTQYF. The CDR3 nucleotides are TGTGCCAGCAGCTTGACCCCCACAGATACGCAGTATTTT.

The rearrangement links TRBV7-2 to TRBJ2-3, with a possible D match to TRBD2 (7 bases). The CDR3 covers 15 residues. Germline V gene sequence: CDR1 SGHTA, CDR2 FQGNSA. Trimming stripped 2 bases from V and 5 bases from J, with 14 bases between. CDR3 loop: CASSLRRGPGDTQYF. As DNA, the CDR3 is TGTGCCAGCAGCTTACGGCGGGGGCCGGGAGATACGCAGTATTTT.

The CDR3 reads CASSDGDRDHEQYV. The CDR3 DNA reads as TGTGCCAGCAGTGACGGGGACAGGGACCACGAGCAGTACGTC. V is TRBV6-4 and J is TRBJ2-7; 9 nucleotides line up with TRBD1. This CDR3 region has 14 residues. Germline V lookup: CDR1 MRHNA, CDR2 SNTAGT. After removal of 2 bases from V and 5 bases from J, the junction contained 4 bases not matched to a gene.

CDR3 loop: CAWSSRGRDTEAFF. The CDR3 DNA reads TGTGCCTGGAGTTCCCGCGGTCGGGACACTGAAGCTTTCTTT. This chain connects TRBV30 to TRBJ1-1; no firm D call. Trimming pared 2 bases from V and 3 bases from J, leaving 13 bases between. The CDR3 spans 14 residues. Germline CDR1 reads GTSNPN; CDR2 reads SVGIG (reference sequence).

The V call is TRBV9, the J call TRBJ1-4, with D unclear. This CDR3 region has 15 residues. Trimming removed 4 bases from V and 6 bases from J, with 16 bases in between. The germline V gene encodes CDR1 SGDLS and CDR2 YYNGEE. Here the CDR3 DNA reads TGTGCCAGCAGCCTCACACCAACGGCTGATGAAAAACTGTTTTTT. Amino acids: CASSLTPTADEKLFF.

The chain has TRBV6-5 and TRBJ1-3; D is uncertain. The CDR3 extends over 14 amino acids. V was shortened by 2 bases and J by 8 bases, with 13 bases between the two germline ends. CDR1 and CDR2 (germline): MNHEY, SVGAGI. CDR3 sequence: CASSYRTPGDTIYF. The CDR3 DNA reads as TGTGCCAGCAGTTACAGGACCCCCGGGGACACCATATATTTT.

The chain recombines TRBV5-4 with TRBJ2-1; D is unclear. With 2 bases removed from V and 3 bases from J, the gap between germline ends came to 6 bases. The CDR3 runs to 13 residues. Germline V lookup: CDR1 SGHNT, CDR2 YYREEE (reference sequence). The CDR3 loop reads CASSFPLYNEQFF. DNA for the CDR3: TGTGCCAGCAGCTTCCCCCTCTACAATGAGCAGTTCTTC. The full variable domain, in which reference TRBV5-4 and TRBJ2-1 provide the parts outside the CDR3, is ETGVTQSPTHLIKTRGQQVTLRCSSQSGHNTVSWYQQALGQGPQFIFQYYREEENGRGNFPPRFSGLQFPNYSSELNVNALELDDSALYLCASSFPLYNEQFFGPGTRLTVL.